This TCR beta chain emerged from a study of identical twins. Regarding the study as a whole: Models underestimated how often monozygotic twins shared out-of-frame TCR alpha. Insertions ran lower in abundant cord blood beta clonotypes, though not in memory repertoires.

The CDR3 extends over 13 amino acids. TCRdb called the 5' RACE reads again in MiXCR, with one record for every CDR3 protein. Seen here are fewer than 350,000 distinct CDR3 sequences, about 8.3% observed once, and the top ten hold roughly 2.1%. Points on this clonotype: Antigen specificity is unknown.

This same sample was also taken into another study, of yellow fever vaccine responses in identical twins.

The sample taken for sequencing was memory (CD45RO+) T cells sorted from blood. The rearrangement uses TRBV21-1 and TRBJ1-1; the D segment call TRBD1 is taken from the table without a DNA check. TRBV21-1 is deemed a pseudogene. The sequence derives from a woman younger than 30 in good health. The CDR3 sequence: CASSKGGGTEAFF. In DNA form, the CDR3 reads TGTGCCAGCAGCAAAGGGGGGGGCACTGAAGCTTTCTTT.